The TCR beta chain described here comes from a study of blood T cells in healthy people across ages. Findings of the study overall: The study lacked donor CMV status, which possibly confounded expanded clonotype changes.

Germline V CDR1 and CDR2: MNHNS, SASEGT. The V and J ends lost 5 bases and 4 bases, in that order; junction bases with no gene match: 11. There are 17 residues in the CDR3. Details on this clonotype: Antigen: not known.

The second PCR ran about 6 to 12 cycles with a sample-barcoded 5' primer and J-beta primers. Using its own MiXCR run on the 5' RACE reads, TCRdb lists one record per CDR3 protein. The sample contains about 720,000 distinct CDR3 sequences, just under 25% of which appear only once. This sample also appeared in a second study, on T cells of mothers and their children. Per that study: Persistent microchimeric T cell clones were not found at ~100 per million sensitivity.

The source of this sequence is a boy aged 10-17 years in good health. This chain links TRBV6-1 with TRBJ2-5; 12 positions match TRBD2. Specimen: blood. CDR3: CASSPHGASGGGETQYF. The CDR3 coding sequence is TGTGCCAGCAGTCCCCATGGAGCTAGCGGGGGGGGAGAGACCCAGTACTTC.